This T cell receptor (beta chain) was captured in a study of cytomegalovirus exposure and HLA in healthy donors. V was cut by 4 bases and J by 2 bases, with 17 bases left in between. From germline, CDR1 is SGDLS and CDR2 YYNGEE. The CDR3 length is 16 residues. Primers: 60 Vbeta forward and 13 Jbeta reverse. Data came from immunoSEQ multiplex PCR; TCRdb stores just in-frame clones and leaves some out. The table has almost 200,000 clones, about 82% seen once; the top ten hold about 2.5%. This receptor was taken from a woman aged 45-65 years in good health and CMV-seronegative. The sequencing sample was made of PBMCs. The chain links TRBV9 to TRBJ2-3, with D possibly being TRBD2 (6 bases). The CDR3 coding sequence is TGTGCCAGCAGCTCCCAGGATAGCGGATTCACAGATACGCAGTATTTT. Its protein product is CASSSQDSGFTDTQYF.